These T cell receptor beta chains were read from a single sample in a study of T cell responses to AZD1222 COVID-19 vaccine. Some clones are missing from TCRdb's copy, which holds only in-frame ones; the method was immunoSEQ multiplex PCR. The sample consists of 69,000 or so clones, around nine tenths of them appearing once. The sample was peripheral blood, taken 28 days after the second dose of the MenACWY control vaccine. The source is an adult who received the MenACWY meningococcal vaccine as a control. Both conserved end residues are part of each CDR3. The D gene is left open where the match is weak. The size entry is marked missing in some rows and otherwise reads once, few, many or a size class.

v_gene	abundance	j_gene	d_gene	CDR3aa	CDR3nt
TRBV12-3/TRBV12-4	NA	TRBJ2-1	TRBD1	CASRDRGYNEQFF	TGTGCCAGCCGGGACAGGGGCTACAATGAGCAGTTCTTC
TRBV7-9	NA	TRBJ2-4	TRBD2	CASSLKAGTTWNIQYF	TGTGCCAGCAGCTTAAAAGCCGGGACTACTTGGAACATTCAGTACTTC
TRBV7-2	NA	TRBJ1-5	NA	CASSPAGDQPQHF	TGTGCCAGCAGCCCAGCAGGGGACCAGCCCCAGCATTTT
TRBV2	NA	TRBJ1-2	TRBD1	CASTGTGTGGYTF	TGTGCCAGCACCGGGACAGGGACAGGAGGCTACACCTTC
TRBV6-1	NA	TRBJ2-7	NA	CASSEDQAVSYEQYF	TGTGCCAGCAGTGAGGATCAAGCCGTCTCCTACGAGCAGTACTTC
TRBV2	NA	TRBJ1-3	TRBD1	CASSRTGISGNTIYF	TGTGCCAGCAGTCGGACAGGGATTTCAGGAAACACCATATATTTT
TRBV18	few	TRBJ2-1	NA	CASSRLRGASYNEQFF	TGTGCCAGCTCTCGACTCCGGGGGGCCTCCTACAATGAGCAGTTCTTC
TRBV28	NA	TRBJ1-2	TRBD1	CASSSSWTGGRNYGYTF	TGTGCCAGCAGTTCCTCTTGGACAGGGGGGCGTAACTATGGCTACACCTTC
TRBV5-1	NA	TRBJ2-3	NA	CASRITGFADTQYF	TGCGCCAGCAGGATCACAGGGTTCGCAGATACGCAGTATTTT
TRBV11-3	NA	TRBJ1-1	NA	CASSLDGNGGTEAFF	TGTGCCAGCAGCTTAGATGGCAATGGGGGCACTGAAGCTTTCTTT
TRBV4-1	once	TRBJ1-1	NA	CASSQVPQGRNTEAFF	TGCGCCAGCAGCCAAGTACCTCAGGGGAGAAACACTGAAGCTTTCTTT
TRBV9	few	TRBJ1-2	TRBD1	CASSGTGGWGYAF	TGTGCCAGCAGCGGGACAGGGGGTTGGGGCTATGCCTTC
TRBV24-1	NA	TRBJ2-2	NA	CATSDNGQLIPNTGELFF	TGTGCCACCAGTGATAACGGACAGCTCATCCCGAACACCGGGGAGCTGTTTTTT
TRBV19	NA	TRBJ2-1	TRBD1	CASSIKTGIGYNEQFF	TGTGCCAGTAGTATCAAGACAGGGATAGGCTACAATGAGCAGTTCTTC
TRBV19	NA	TRBJ2-1	NA	CASRSRDSYNEQFF	TGTGCCAGTAGATCCCGGGACTCCTACAATGAGCAGTTCTTC
TRBV7-8	NA	TRBJ1-2	TRBD1	CASSRPFDRVDDGYTF	TGTGCCAGCAGCCGCCCCTTCGACAGGGTTGATGACGGCTACACCTTC
TRBV7-9	NA	TRBJ1-4	NA	CASSPGATNEKLFF	TGTGCCAGCAGCCCCGGGGCGACTAATGAAAAACTGTTTTTT
TRBV4-2	NA	TRBJ1-2	TRBD1	CASSQATGGDYGYTF	TGTGCCAGCAGCCAAGCAACAGGGGGTGACTATGGCTACACCTTC
TRBV19	NA	TRBJ1-1	NA	CASTSTGAAGATEAFF	TGTGCCAGTACCTCCACGGGCGCAGCGGGGGCCACTGAAGCTTTCTTT
TRBV9	NA	TRBJ1-1	NA	CASSVVREGEAFF	TGTGCCAGCAGCGTAGTCCGGGAGGGTGAAGCTTTCTTT
TRBV2	NA	TRBJ2-7	TRBD2	CASSEGASGGYEQYF	TGTGCCAGCAGTGAAGGGGCTAGCGGGGGATACGAGCAGTACTTC
TRBV7-9	NA	TRBJ1-1	TRBD1	CASSLGDTGGRTEAFF	TGTGCCAGCAGCTTAGGGGACACAGGGGGTCGCACTGAAGCTTTCTTT
TRBV5-1	once	TRBJ2-7	TRBD2	CASSLGLAGGSYEQYF	TGCGCCAGCAGCTTAGGACTAGCGGGGGGCTCCTACGAGCAGTACTTC
TRBV4-2	NA	TRBJ2-3	NA	CASSQVMGATDTQYF	TGTGCCAGCAGCCAAGTTATGGGGGCCACAGATACGCAGTATTTT
TRBV11-2	NA	TRBJ1-2	TRBD1	CASRTQGAARYGYTF	TGTGCCAGCAGAACACAGGGGGCCGCGAGGTATGGCTACACCTTC
TRBV28	NA	TRBJ1-1	TRBD1	CASSSPNHRGATLHEAFF	TGTGCCAGCAGTTCCCCAAATCACAGGGGGGCCACCTTACATGAAGCTTTCTTT
TRBV19	NA	TRBJ1-5	NA	CASSMTVSTNQPQHF	TGTGCCAGTAGTATGACTGTGTCCACCAATCAGCCCCAGCATTTT
TRBV28	NA	TRBJ2-5	NA	CASRRQETQYF	TGTGCCAGCAGGAGACAAGAGACCCAGTACTTC
TRBV5-6	NA	TRBJ1-1	NA	CASSWGGENTEAFF	TGTGCCAGCAGCTGGGGAGGGGAGAACACTGAAGCTTTCTTT
TRBV29-1	medium-sized	TRBJ2-7	TRBD1	CSGTDREPYEQYF	TGCAGCGGGACGGACAGGGAGCCCTACGAGCAGTACTTC
TRBV5-5	once	TRBJ1-4	NA	CASSLWGFNEKLFF	TGTGCCAGCAGCTTGTGGGGGTTCAATGAAAAACTGTTTTTT
TRBV7-9	NA	TRBJ1-5	NA	CASSPGTDHQPQHF	TGTGCCAGCAGCCCGGGGACGGATCATCAGCCCCAGCATTTT
TRBV28	NA	TRBJ1-5	NA	CASRGIHSNQPQHF	TGTGCCAGCAGAGGGATACATAGCAATCAGCCCCAGCATTTT
TRBV10-3	NA	TRBJ1-1	NA	CAITISPNTEAFF	TGTGCCATCACCATCTCACCGAACACTGAAGCTTTCTTT
TRBV28	NA	TRBJ1-5	NA	CASTGGWNQPQHF	TGTGCCAGCACGGGGGGTTGGAATCAGCCCCAGCATTTT
TRBV5-1	NA	TRBJ1-4	NA	CASSLDRAAPSEKLFF	TGCGCCAGCAGCTTGGATCGGGCCGCTCCTAGCGAAAAACTGTTTTTT
TRBV4-3	NA	TRBJ1-1	NA	CASSRDPGLGNTEAFF	TGCGCCAGCAGCCGAGACCCAGGGTTAGGGAACACTGAAGCTTTCTTT
TRBV28	NA	TRBJ1-5	NA	CASSIAGVHQPQHF	TGTGCCAGCAGCATTGCAGGGGTGCATCAGCCCCAGCATTTT
TRBV28	NA	TRBJ1-5	NA	CASTGGHQPQHF	TGTGCCAGCACGGGGGGGCATCAGCCCCAGCATTTT
TRBV11-2	NA	TRBJ1-1	NA	CASRSTGEAFF	TGTGCCAGCAGGTCTACAGGGGAAGCTTTCTTT
TRBV5-1	few	TRBJ2-1	NA	CASSLAPGGLYNEQFF	TGCGCCAGCAGCTTGGCGCCGGGGGGCCTTTACAATGAGCAGTTCTTC
TRBV21-1	NA	TRBJ1-1	NA	CASSKTGGDVRTEAFF	TGTGCCAGCAGCAAAACAGGGGGCGATGTCAGAACTGAAGCTTTCTTT
TRBV27	few	TRBJ1-2	NA	CASSLSGRLGYGYTF	TGTGCCAGCAGTTTATCAGGGCGCCTGGGCTATGGCTACACCTTC
TRBV18	once	TRBJ1-1	TRBD1	CASSPRTGTDKEAFF	TGTGCCAGCTCCCCAAGGACCGGGACAGATAAAGAAGCTTTCTTT
TRBV10-2	NA	TRBJ1-1	NA	CAALGLGETEAFF	TGCGCCGCCCTCGGGCTTGGCGAGACTGAAGCTTTCTTT
TRBV5-4	NA	TRBJ2-6	NA	CASSNWGANVLTF	TGTGCCAGCAGCAATTGGGGGGCCAACGTCCTGACTTTC
TRBV18	NA	TRBJ2-3	NA	CASSLHGGTDTQYF	TGTGCCAGCTCACTCCACGGGGGCACAGATACGCAGTATTTT
TRBV7-9	NA	TRBJ2-1	NA	CASSPGRYEQFF	TGTGCCAGCAGCCCCGGACGGTATGAGCAGTTCTTC
TRBV19	NA	TRBJ1-2	NA	CASSGIGFNYGYTF	TGTGCCAGTAGTGGGATAGGCTTTAACTATGGCTACACCTTC
TRBV6-2/TRBV6-3	few	TRBJ1-1	NA	CASSYVRVNTEAFF	TGTGCCAGCAGTTACGTCAGGGTGAACACTGAAGCTTTCTTT